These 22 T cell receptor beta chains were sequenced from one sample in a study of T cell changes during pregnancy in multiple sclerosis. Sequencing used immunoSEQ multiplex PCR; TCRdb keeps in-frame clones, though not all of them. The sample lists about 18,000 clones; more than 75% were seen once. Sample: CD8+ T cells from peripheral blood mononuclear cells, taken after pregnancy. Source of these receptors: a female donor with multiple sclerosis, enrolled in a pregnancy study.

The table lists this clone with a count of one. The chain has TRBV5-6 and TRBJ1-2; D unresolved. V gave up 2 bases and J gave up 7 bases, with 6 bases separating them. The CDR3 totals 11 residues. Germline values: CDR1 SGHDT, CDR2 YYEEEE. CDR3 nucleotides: TGTGCCAGCAGCTTTTCAGGTGGCTACACCTTC. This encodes CASSFSGGYTF.

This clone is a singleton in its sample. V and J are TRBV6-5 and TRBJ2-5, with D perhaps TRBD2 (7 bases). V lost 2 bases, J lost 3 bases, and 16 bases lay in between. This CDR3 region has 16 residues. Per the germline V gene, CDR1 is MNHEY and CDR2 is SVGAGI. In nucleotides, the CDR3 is TGTGCCAGCAGTTACCCAAGGGGGACTACGAAAGAGACCCAGTACTTC. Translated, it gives CASSYPRGTTKETQYF.

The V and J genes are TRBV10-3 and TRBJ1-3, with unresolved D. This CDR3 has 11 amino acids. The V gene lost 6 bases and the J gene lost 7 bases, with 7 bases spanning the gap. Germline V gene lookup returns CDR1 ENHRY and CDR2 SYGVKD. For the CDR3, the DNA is TGTGCCATCAGGCACAAGAACACCATATATTTT. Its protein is CAIRHKNTIYF.

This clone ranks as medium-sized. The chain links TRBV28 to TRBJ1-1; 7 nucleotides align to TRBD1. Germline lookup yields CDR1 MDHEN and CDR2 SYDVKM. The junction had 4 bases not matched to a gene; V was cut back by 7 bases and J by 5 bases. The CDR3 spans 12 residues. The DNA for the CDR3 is TGTGCCAGCACTCCAGGGGGAACTGAAGCTTTCTTT. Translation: CASTPGGTEAFF.

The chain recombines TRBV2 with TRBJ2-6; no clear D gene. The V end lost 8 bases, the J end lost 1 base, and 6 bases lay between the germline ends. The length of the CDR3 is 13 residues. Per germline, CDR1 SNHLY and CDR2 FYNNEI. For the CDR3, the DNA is TGTGCCAGCGTCCTTTCTGGGGCCAACGTCCTGACTTTC. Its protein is CASVLSGANVLTF.

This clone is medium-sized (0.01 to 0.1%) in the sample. The CDR3 DNA is TGTGCCTGGAGTGTGGGGAGGGACGTCCACGAGCAGTACTTC. Translating gives CAWSVGRDVHEQYF. V gene TRBV30 combines with J gene TRBJ2-7; 7 bases fit TRBD2. Germline loops: CDR1 GTSNPN, CDR2 SVGIG (reference sequence). CDR3 length equals 14 residues. J gave up 5 bases and V 0 bases, and 7 bases lay outside the gene matches.

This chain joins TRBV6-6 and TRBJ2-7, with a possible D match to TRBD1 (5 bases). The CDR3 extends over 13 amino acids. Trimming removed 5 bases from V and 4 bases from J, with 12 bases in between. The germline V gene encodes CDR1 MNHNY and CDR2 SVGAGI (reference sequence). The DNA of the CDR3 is TGTGCCAGCAGTAATCGACAGTCGTACGAGCAGTACTTC. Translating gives CASSNRQSYEQYF.

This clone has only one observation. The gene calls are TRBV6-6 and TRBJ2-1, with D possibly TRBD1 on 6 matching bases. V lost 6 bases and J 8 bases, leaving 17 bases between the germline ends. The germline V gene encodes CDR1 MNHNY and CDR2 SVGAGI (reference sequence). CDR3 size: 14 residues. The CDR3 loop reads CASRSLGGHDEQFF. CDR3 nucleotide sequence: TGTGCCAGCAGGTCCTTAGGGGGTCATGATGAGCAGTTCTTC.

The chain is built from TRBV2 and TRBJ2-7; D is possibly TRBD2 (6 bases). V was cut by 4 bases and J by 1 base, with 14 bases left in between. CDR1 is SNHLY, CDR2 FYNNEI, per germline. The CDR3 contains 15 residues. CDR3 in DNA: TGTGCCAGCAGTGGGGGGACTTTTGTTTCCTACGAGCAGTACTTC. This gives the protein CASSGGTFVSYEQYF.

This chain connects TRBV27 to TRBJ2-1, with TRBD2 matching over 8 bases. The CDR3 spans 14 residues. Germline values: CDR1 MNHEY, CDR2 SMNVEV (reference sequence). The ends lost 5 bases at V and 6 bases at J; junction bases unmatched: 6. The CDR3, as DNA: TGTGCCAGCAGTCTACTAGCGGACTTCAATGAGCAGTTCTTC. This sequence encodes CASSLLADFNEQFF.

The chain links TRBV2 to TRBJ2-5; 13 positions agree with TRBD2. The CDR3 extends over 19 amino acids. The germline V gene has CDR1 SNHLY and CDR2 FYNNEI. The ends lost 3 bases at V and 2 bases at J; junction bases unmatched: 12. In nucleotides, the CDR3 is TGTGCCAGCAGTGATCCAAGGACTAGCGGGAGTTTGGGGCAAGAGACCCAGTACTTC. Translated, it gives CASSDPRTSGSLGQETQYF. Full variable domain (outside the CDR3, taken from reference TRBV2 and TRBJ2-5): EPEVTQTPSHQVTQMGQEVILRCVPISNHLYFYWYRQILGQKVEFLVSFYNNEISEKSEIFDDQFSVERPDGSNFTLKIRSTKLEDSAMYFCASSDPRTSGSLGQETQYFGPGTRLLVL.

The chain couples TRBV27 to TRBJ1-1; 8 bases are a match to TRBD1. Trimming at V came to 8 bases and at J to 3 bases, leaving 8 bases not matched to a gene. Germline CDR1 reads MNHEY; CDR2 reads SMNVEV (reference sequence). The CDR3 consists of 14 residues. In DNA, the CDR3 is TGTGCCAGCTCCAACAGGGGGGTTCACACTGAAGCTTTCTTT. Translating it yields CASSNRGVHTEAFF.

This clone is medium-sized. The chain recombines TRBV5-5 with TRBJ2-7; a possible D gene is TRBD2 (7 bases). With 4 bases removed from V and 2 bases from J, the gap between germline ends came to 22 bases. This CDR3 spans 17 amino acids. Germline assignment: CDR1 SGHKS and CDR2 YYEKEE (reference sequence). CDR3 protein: CASSPGYIRGATYEQYF. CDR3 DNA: TGTGCCAGCAGCCCCGGTTATATACGGGGGGCGACCTACGAGCAGTACTTC.

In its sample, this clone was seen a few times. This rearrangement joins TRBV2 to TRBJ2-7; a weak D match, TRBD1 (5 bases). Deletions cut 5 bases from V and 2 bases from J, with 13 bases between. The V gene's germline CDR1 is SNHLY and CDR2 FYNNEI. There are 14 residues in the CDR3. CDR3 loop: CASSPPDSTYEQYF. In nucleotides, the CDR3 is TGTGCCAGCAGTCCACCAGACAGTACCTACGAGCAGTACTTC.

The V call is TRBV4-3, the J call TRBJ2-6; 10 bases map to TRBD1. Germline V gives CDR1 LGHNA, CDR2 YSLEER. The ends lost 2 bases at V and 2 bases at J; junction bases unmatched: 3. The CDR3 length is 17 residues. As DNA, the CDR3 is TGCGCCAGCAGCCAATCCGGGACAGGGGCTGGGGCCAACGTCCTGACTTTC. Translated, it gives CASSQSGTGAGANVLTF.

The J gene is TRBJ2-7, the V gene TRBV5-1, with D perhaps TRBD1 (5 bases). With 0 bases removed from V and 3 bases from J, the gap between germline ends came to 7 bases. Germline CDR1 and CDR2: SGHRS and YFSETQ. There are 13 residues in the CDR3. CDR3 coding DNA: TGCGCCAGCAGCTTGGGACAGAGCTACGAGCAGTACTTC. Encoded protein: CASSLGQSYEQYF.

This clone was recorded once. CDR3 sequence: CASSVGLAGGPSEQFF. The CDR3 DNA reads as TGTGCCAGCAGCGTAGGACTAGCGGGGGGCCCTAGTGAGCAGTTCTTC. The chain has TRBV9 and TRBJ2-1, with 13 bases fitting TRBD2. This CDR3 is 16 amino acids long. Germline lookup yields CDR1 SGDLS and CDR2 YYNGEE. The V and J ends lost 0 bases and 9 bases, in that order; junction bases with no gene match: 6.

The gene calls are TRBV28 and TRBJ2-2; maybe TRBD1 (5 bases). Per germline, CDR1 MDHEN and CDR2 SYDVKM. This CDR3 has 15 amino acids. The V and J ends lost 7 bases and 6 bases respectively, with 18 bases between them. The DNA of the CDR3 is TGTGCCAGCATCTCAGGGTTCCGCGAGGCCGGGGAGCTGTTTTTT. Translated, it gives CASISGFREAGELFF.

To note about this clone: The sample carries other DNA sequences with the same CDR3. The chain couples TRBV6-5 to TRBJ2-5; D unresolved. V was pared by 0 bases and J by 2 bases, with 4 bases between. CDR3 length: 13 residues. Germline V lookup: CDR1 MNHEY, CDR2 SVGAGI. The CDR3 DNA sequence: TGTGCCAGCAGTTACTCCTATCAAGAGACCCAGTACTTC. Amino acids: CASSYSYQETQYF.

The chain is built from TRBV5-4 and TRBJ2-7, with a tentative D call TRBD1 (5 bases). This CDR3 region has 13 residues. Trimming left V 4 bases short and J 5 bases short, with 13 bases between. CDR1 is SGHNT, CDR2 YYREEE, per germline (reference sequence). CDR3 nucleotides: TGTGCCAGCAGCCCGGCAGGGTTGGACGAGCAGTACTTC. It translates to CASSPAGLDEQYF.

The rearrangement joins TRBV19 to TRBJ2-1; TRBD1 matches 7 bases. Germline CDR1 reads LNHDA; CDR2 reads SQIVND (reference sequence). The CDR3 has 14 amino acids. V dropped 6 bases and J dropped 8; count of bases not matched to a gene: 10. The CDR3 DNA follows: TGTGCCAGTAGCGATAGGGGGCGGGTGGATGAGCAGTTCTTC. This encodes CASSDRGRVDEQFF.

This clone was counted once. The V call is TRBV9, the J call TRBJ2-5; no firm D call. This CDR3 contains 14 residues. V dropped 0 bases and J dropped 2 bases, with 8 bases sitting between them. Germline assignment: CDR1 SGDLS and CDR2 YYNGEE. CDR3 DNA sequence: TGTGCCAGCAGCGTAGCGGGTATACAAGAGACCCAGTACTTC. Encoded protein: CASSVAGIQETQYF.